These 5 T cell receptor beta chains came from one sample sequenced in a study of cytomegalovirus exposure and HLA in healthy donors. PCR primers comprised 60 Vbeta and 13 Jbeta primers. The data were produced by immunoSEQ multiplex PCR, yet TCRdb's version contains in-frame clones alone and is incomplete. The data contain approximately 90,000 clones, approximately 80% of them singletons. The sequencing sample was made of PBMCs. These receptors came from a man aged 35-49 years in good health and CMV-seronegative.

There are a few counts of this clone. The chain has TRBV6-5 and TRBJ1-6; D is possibly TRBD1 (5 bases). Germline CDR1 is MNHEY and CDR2 is SVGAGI. The CDR3 sequence is 10 residues long. Trimming cost V 8 bases and J 16 bases, with 12 bases left between them. The CDR3 protein is CASGGARLHF. CDR3 DNA: TGTGCCAGCGGCGGGGCCAGGCTCCACTTT.

The chain joins TRBV30 to TRBJ2-3, with 9 bases that match TRBD1. CDR1 and CDR2 (germline): GTSNPN, SVGIG (reference sequence). The CDR3 loop spans 15 amino acids. The trim removed 3 bases at V and 5 bases at J, leaving 9 bases unmatched. The CDR3 loop is CAWSRNRGQRDTQYF. DNA for the CDR3: TGTGCCTGGAGCCGAAACAGGGGGCAGAGAGATACGCAGTATTTT.

Remarks on this clone: Mismatch with germline at one junction end may stem from a read error. The chain combines TRBV30 with TRBJ1-6; TRBD1 agrees at 7 bases. Germline lookup yields CDR1 GTSNPN and CDR2 SVGIG (reference sequence). The CDR3 totals 13 residues. CDR3 region: CAWLEDRDSPLRF. The CDR3 DNA sequence: TGTGCCTGGTTGGAAGACAGGGATTCACCCCTCCGCTTT. The full variable domain, in which reference TRBV30 and TRBJ1-6 provide the parts outside the CDR3, is SQTIHQWPATLVQPVGSPLSLECTVEGTSNPNLYWYRQAAGRGLQLLFYSVGIGQISSEVPQNLSASRPQDRQFILSSKKLLLSDSGFYLCAWLEDRDSPLRFGNGTRLTVT.

The genes are TRBV6-5 and TRBJ1-2; 10 nucleotides agree with TRBD1. Trimming took 6 bases from V and 6 from J; bases not matched to a gene: 7. CDR3 size: 14 residues. Germline CDR1 reads MNHEY; CDR2 reads SVGAGI. CDR3 protein: CASSLGDRGNGYTF. The CDR3 DNA reads TGTGCCAGCAGCTTAGGGGACAGGGGTAATGGCTACACCTTC.

The chain has TRBV5-1 and TRBJ2-5, with 7 bases matching TRBD1. CDR1 SGHRS and CDR2 YFSETQ come from the germline V gene. The ends lost 4 bases at V and 4 bases at J; junction bases unmatched: 10. This CDR3 comprises 15 residues. The CDR3 DNA reads TGCGCCAGCAGCCTATCGACAGGGCAGGGAGAGACCCAGTACTTC. Translated, it gives CASSLSTGQGETQYF.